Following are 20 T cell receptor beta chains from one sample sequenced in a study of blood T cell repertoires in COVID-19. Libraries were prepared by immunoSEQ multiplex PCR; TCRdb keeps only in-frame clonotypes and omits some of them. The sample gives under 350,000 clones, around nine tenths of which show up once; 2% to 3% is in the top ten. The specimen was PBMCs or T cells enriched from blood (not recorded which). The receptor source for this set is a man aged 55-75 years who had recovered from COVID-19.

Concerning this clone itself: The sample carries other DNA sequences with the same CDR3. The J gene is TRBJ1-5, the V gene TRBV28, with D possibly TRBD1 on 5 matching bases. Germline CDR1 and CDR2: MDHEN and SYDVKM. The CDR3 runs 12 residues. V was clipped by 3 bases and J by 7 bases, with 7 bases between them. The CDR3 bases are TGTGCCAGCAGTTTGGGGGGGCAGCCCCAGCATTTT. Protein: CASSLGGQPQHF. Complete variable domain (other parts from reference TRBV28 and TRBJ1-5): DVKVTQSSRYLVKRTGEKVFLECVQDMDHENMFWYRQDPGLGLRLIYFSYDVKMKEKGDIPEGYSVSREKKERFSLILESASTNQTSMYLCASSLGGQPQHFGDGTRLSIL.

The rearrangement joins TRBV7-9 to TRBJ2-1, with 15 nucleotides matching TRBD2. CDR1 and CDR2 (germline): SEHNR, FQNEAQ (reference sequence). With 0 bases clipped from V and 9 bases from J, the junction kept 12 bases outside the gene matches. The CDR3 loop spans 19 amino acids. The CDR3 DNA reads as TGTGCCAGCAGCTTAGCCGGTTCGTGGACTAGCGGGAGGGCAGGTGAGCAGTTCTTC. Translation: CASSLAGSWTSGRAGEQFF.

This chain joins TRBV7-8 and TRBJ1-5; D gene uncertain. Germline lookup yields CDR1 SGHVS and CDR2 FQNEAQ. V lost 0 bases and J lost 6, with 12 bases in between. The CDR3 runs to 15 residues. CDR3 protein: CASSLAGGLFQPQHF. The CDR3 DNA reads TGTGCCAGCAGCTTAGCGGGTGGGCTTTTTCAGCCCCAGCATTTT. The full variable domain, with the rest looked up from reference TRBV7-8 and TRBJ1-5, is GAGVSQSPRYKVAKRGQDVALRCDPISGHVSLFWYQQALGQGPEFLTYFQNEAQLDKSGLPSDRFFAERPEGSVSTLKIQRTQQEDSAVYLCASSLAGGLFQPQHFGDGTRLSIL.

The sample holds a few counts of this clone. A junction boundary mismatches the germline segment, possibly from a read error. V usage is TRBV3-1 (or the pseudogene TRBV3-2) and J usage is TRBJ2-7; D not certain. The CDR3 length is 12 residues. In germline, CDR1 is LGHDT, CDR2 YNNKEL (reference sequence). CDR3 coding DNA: TGTGCCAGCAGCCAAATCTCCCACGAGCAGTACTTC. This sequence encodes CASSQISHEQYF.

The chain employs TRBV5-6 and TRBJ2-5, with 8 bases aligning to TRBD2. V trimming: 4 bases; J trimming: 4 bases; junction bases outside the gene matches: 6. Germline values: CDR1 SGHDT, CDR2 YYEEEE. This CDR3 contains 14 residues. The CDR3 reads CASSPKSGRETQYF. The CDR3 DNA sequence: TGTGCCAGCAGCCCCAAGAGCGGGAGAGAGACCCAGTACTTC.

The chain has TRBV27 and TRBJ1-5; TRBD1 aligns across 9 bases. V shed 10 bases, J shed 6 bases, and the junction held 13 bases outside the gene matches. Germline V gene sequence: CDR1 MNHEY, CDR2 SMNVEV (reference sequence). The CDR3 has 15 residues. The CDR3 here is CATQLTGGNGQPQHF. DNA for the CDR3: TGTGCCACCCAATTGACAGGGGGTAACGGTCAGCCCCAGCATTTT.

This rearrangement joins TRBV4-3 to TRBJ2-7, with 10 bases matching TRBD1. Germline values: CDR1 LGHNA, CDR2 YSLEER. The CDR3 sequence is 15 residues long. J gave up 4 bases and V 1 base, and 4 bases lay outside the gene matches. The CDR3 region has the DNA TGCGCCAGCAGCCAAGGGACAGGGGGTGGTTACGAGCAGTACTTC. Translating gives CASSQGTGGGYEQYF.

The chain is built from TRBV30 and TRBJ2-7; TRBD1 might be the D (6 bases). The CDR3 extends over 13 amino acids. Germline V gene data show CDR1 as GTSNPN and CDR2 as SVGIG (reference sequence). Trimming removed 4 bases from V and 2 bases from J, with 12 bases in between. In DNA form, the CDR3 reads TGTGCCTGGACCCAGGACAGAACCTACGAGCAGTACTTC. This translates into CAWTQDRTYEQYF.

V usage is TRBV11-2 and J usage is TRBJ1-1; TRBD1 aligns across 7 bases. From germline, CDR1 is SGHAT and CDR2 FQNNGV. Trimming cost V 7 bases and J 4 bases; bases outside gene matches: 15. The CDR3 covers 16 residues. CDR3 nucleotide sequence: TGTGCCAGCACTAAAACAGGGGTCGCGATATTCACTGAAGCTTTCTTT. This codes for CASTKTGVAIFTEAFF.

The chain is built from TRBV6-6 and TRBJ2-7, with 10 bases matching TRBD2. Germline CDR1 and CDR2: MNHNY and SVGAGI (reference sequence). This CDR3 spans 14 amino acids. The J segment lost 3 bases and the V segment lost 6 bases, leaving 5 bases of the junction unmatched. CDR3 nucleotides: TGTGCCAGCAGCACTAGCGGGACTAGCTACGAGCAGTACTTC. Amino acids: CASSTSGTSYEQYF.

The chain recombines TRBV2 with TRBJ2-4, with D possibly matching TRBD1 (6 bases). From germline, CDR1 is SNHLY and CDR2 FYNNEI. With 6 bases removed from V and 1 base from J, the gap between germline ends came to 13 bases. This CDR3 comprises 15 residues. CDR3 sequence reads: CASSLDSSAKNIQYF. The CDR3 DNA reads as TGTGCCAGCAGCTTGGACAGTTCGGCCAAAAACATTCAGTACTTC.

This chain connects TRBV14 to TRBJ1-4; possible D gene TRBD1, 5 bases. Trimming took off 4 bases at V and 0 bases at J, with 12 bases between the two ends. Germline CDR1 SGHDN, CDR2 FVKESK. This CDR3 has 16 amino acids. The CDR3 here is CASSPGGSATNEKLFF. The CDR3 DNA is TGTGCCAGCAGCCCCGGGGGATCTGCAACTAATGAAAAACTGTTTTTT.

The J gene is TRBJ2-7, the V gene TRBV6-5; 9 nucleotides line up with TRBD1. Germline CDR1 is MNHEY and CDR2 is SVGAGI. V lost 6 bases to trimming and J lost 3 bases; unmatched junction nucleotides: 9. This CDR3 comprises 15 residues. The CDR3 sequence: CASREGQGPFYEQYF. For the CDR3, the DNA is TGTGCCAGCAGGGAGGGACAGGGCCCTTTCTACGAGCAGTACTTC.

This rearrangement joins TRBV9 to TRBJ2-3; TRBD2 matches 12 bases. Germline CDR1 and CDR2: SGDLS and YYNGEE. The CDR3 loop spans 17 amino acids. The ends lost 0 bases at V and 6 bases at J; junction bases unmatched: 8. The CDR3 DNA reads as TGTGCCAGCAGCGTAGCTACTAGCGGGGGGTACGGTGATACGCAGTATTTT. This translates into CASSVATSGGYGDTQYF.

The CDR3 nucleotides are TGCGCCAGCAGCTTGACCGGCTCTAGCCCCTACAATGAGCAGTTCTTC. Its protein is CASSLTGSSPYNEQFF. V and J are TRBV5-1 and TRBJ2-1; TRBD2 might be the D (5 bases). V shed 1 base and J shed 2 bases, with 13 bases lying between them. The length of the CDR3 is 16 residues. From germline, CDR1 is SGHRS and CDR2 YFSETQ.

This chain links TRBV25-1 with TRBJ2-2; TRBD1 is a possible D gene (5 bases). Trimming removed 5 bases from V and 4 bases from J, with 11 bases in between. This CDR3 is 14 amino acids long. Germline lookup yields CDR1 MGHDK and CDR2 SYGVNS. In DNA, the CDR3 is TGTGCCAGCAGTCTAGACAGAACCACCGGGGAGCTGTTTTTT. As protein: CASSLDRTTGELFF.

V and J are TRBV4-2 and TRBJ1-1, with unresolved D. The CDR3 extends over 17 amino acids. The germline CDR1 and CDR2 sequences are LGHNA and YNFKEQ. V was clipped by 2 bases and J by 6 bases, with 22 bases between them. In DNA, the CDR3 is TGTGCCAGCAGCCAAAGACGTGCCGTCTGGGCGGACTCTGAAGCTTTCTTT. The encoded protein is CASSQRRAVWADSEAFF.

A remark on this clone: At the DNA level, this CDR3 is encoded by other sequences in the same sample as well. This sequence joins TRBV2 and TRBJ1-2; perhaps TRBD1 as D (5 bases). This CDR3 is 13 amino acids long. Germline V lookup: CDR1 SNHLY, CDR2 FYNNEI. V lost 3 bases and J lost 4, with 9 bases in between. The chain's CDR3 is CASSDQGSYGYTF. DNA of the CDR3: TGTGCCAGCAGTGACCAGGGCAGCTATGGCTACACCTTC.

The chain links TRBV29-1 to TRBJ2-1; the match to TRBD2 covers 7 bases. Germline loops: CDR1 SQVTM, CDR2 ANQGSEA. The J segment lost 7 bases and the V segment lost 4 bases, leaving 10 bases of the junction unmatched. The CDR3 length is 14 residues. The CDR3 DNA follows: TGCAGCGTTGGTAAGGGCCGGGGAGGGAATGAGCAGTTCTTC. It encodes CSVGKGRGGNEQFF.

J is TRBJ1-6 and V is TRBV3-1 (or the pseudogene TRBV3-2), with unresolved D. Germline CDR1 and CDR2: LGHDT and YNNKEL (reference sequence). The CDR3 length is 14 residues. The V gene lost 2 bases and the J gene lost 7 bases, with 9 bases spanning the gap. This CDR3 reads CASSQRRGNSPLHF. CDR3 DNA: TGTGCCAGCAGCCAAAGACGAGGAAATTCACCCCTCCACTTT.